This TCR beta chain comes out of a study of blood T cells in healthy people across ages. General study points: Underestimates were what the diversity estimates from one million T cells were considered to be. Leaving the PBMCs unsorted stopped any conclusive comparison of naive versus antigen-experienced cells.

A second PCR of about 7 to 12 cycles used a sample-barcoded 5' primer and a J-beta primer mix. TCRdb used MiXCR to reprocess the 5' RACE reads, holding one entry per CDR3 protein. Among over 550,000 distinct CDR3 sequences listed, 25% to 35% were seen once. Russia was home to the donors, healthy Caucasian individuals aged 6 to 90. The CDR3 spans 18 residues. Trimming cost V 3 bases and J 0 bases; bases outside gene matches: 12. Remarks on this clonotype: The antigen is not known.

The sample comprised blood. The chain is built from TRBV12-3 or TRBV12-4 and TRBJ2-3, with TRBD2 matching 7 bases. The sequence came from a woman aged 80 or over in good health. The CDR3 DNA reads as TGTGCCAGCAGTTTCCGAGCGGGGCTAGCGGTGAGCACAGATACGCAGTATTTT. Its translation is CASSFRAGLAVSTDTQYF.